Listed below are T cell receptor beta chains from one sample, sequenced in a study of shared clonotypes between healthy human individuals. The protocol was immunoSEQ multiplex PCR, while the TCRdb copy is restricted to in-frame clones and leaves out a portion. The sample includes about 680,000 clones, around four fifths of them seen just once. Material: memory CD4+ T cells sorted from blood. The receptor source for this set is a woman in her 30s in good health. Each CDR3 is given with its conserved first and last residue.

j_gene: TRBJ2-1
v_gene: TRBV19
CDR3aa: CASSTWGLAGTYNEQFF

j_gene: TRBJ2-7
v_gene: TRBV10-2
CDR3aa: CASARAGDSYEQYF

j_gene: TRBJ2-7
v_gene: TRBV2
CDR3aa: CASRVIGGIYEQYF

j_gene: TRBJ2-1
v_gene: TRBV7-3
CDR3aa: CASSLKTSGNNEQFF

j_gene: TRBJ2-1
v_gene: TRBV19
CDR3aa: CASSIDPRPGGRGGNEQFF

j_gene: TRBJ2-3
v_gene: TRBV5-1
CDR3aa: CASSLLAGGLTDTQYF

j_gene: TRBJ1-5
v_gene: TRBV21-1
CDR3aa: CASSKARTGGFNQPQHF

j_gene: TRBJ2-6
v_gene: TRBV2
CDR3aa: CASGGANVLTF

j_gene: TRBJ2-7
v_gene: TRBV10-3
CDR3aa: CAAKASGAYEQYF

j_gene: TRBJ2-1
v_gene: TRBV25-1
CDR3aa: CASSPGGTALGEQFF

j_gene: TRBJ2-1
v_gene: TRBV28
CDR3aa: CASSLPSTPGYNEQFF

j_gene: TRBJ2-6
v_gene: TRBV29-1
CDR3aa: CSVSDSGANVLTF

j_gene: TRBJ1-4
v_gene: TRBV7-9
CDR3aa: CASRTWTGDEKLFF

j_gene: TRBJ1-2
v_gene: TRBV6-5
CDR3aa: CASTPQGSSYGYTF

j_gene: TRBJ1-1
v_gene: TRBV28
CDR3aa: CASSPPYRNYMNTEAFF

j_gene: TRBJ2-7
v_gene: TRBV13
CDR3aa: CASSVGSYAYEQYF

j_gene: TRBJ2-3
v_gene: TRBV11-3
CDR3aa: CASSLRKGTDTQYF

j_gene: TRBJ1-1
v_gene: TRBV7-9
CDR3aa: CASSLGGVKDTEAFF

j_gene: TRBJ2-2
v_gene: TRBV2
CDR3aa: CAGTVLNTGELFF

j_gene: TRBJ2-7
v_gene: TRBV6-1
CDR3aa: CASSLMGLTYEQYF

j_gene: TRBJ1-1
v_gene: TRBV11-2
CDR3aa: CASSLDWRAGGGNTEAFF

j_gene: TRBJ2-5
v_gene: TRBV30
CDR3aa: CAWSVRGFQETQYF

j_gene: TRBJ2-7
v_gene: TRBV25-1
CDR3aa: CASSVPETYEQYF

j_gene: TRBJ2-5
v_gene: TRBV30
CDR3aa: CAWSRGGETQYF

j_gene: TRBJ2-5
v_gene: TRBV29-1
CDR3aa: CSVEDPRGRETQYF

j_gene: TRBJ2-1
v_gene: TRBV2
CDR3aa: CASSVQGRIF

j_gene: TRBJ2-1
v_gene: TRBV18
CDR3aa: CASSPFSNEQFF

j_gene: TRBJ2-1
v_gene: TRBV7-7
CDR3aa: CASSLGREDEQFF